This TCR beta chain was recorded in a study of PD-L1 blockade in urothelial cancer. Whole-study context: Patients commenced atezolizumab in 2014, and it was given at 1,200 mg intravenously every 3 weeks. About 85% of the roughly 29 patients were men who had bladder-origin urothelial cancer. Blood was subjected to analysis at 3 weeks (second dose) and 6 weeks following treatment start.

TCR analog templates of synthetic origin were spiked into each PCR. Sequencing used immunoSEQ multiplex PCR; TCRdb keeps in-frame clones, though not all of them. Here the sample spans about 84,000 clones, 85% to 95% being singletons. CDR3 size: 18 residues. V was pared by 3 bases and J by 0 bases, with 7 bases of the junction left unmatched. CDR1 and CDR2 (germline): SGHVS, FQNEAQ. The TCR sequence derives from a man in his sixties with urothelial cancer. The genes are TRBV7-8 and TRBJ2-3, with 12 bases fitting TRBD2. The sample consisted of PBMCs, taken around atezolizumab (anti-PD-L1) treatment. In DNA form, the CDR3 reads TGTGCCAGCAGCTTTCCACTAGCGGGGGGTCATAGCACAGATACGCAGTATTTT. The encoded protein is CASSFPLAGGHSTDTQYF.